This T cell receptor beta chain was found in a study of blood T cell repertoires in COVID-19. Repertoires were generated with immunoSEQ multiplex PCR, while TCRdb's copy carries only in-frame clones and drops some. The sample records 250,000 or so clones, approximately 88% being singletons. V was pared by 3 bases and J by 2 bases, with 10 bases between. Germline assignment: CDR1 MDHEN and CDR2 SYDVKM. This CDR3 has 14 residues. J is TRBJ1-2 and V is TRBV28; D gene unclear. The sequenced sample consisted of PBMCs or T cells enriched from blood (not recorded which). This receptor was taken from a woman in her 40s who had been exposed to COVID-19. The CDR3 sequence: CASSFRERNYGYTF. CDR3 nucleotide sequence: TGTGCCAGCAGTTTTCGGGAGCGAAACTATGGCTACACCTTC.